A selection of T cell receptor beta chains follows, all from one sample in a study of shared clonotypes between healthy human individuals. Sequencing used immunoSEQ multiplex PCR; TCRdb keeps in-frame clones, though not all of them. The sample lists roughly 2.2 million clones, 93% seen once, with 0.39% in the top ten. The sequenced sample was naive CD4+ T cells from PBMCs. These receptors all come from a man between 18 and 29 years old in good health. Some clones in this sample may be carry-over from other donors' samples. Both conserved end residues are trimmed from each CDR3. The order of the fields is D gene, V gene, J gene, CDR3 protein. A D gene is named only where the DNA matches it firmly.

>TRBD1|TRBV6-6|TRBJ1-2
ASRTPGQGASDGYT
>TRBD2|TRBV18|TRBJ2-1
ASSRLGLAGGPYNEQF
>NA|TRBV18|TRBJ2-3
ASSPFAPAGKITDTQY
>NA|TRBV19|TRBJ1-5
ASSIMGPAQPQH
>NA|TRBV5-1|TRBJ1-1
ASSRDSSDLHEAF
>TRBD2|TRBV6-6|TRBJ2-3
ASSYGGGQSDTQY
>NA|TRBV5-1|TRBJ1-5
ASSPGGGNNQPQH
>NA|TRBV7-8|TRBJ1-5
ASSLARISNQPQH
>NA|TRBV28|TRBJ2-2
ASSLLPTGELF
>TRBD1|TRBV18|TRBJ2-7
ASSPGTGASYEQY
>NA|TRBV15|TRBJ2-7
ATSRGDYEQY
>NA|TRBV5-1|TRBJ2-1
ASSFRESSYNEQF
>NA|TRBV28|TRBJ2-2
ASSLWGPVGELF
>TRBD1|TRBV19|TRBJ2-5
AIHRGQETQY
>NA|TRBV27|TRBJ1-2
ASSPAGTVPWT
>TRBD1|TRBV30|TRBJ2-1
AWEPGQRNEQF
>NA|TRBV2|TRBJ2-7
ASSGTYEQY
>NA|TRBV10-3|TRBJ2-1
AIMRTTDDNEQF